This T cell receptor beta chain was observed in a study of T cells after yellow fever vaccination. Study findings and constraints: At 95% to 98% for CD4 and about 91% for CD8, most primary-vaccination clones showed up again after the booster.

The germline V gene encodes CDR1 LNHNV and CDR2 YYDKDF (reference sequence). V lost 11 bases and J lost 0; bases outside the gene matches: 7. The CDR3 has 16 residues. This clonotype was seen a few times. Antigen: not known. They built TCR cDNA with 5'RACE template switching, a step that put in a universal primer site and UMIs. Using its own MiXCR run on the 5' RACE reads, TCRdb lists one record per CDR3 protein. The sample lists 300,000 to 400,000 distinct CDR3 sequences; around 13% were seen once. The sequence was collected from a man between 18 and 35 years old who received the YFV17D yellow fever vaccine. The sequencing here drew on CD4+ T cells sorted from PBMCs, taken 15 days after the yellow fever booster vaccination. The chain employs TRBV15 and TRBJ2-6; TRBD2 matches 10 bases. The CDR3 DNA reads as TGTGCCGCCGCTAGCGGGGGACACTCTGGGGCCAACGTCCTGACTTTC. The encoded protein is CAAASGGHSGANVLTF.